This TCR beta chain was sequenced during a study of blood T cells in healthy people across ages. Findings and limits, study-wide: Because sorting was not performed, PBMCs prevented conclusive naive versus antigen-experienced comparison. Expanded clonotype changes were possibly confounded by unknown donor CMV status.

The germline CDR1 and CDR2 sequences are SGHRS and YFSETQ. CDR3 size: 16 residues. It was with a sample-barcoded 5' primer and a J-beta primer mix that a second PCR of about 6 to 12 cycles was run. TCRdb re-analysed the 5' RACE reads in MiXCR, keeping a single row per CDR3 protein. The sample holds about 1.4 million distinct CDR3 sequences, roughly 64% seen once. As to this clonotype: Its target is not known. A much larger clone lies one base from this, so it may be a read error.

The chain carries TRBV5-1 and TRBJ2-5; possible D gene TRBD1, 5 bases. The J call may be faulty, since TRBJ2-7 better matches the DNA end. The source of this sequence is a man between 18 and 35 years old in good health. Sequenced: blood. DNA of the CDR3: TGCGCCAGCAGCTTGTCCATTCGGTTACAGGTGAGCGAGCAGTACTTC. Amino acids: CASSLSIRLQVSEQYF.